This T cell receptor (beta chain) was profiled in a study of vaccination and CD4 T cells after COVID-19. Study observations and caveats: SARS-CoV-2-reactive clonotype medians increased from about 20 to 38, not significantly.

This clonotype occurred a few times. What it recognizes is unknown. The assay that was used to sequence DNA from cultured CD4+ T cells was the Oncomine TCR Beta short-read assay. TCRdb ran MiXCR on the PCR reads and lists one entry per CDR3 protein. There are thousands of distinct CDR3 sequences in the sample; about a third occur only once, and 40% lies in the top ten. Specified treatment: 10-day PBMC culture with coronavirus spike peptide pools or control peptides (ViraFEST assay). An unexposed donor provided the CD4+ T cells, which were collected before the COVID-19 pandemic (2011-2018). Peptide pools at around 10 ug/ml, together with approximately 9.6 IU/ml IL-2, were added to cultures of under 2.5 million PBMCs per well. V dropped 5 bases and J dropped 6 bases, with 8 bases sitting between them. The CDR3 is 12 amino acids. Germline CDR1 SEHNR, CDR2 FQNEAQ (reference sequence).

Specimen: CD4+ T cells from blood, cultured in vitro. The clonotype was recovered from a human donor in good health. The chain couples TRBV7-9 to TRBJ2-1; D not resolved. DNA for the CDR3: TGTGCCAGCAGCGTTGACTCCAATGAGCAGTTCTTC. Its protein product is CASSVDSNEQFF. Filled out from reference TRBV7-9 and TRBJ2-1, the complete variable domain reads DTGVSQNPRHKITKRGQNVTFRCDPISEHNRLYWYRQTLGQGPEFLTYFQNEAQLEKSRLLSDRFSAERPKGSFSTLEIQRTEQGDSAMYLCASSVDSNEQFFGPGTRLTVL.